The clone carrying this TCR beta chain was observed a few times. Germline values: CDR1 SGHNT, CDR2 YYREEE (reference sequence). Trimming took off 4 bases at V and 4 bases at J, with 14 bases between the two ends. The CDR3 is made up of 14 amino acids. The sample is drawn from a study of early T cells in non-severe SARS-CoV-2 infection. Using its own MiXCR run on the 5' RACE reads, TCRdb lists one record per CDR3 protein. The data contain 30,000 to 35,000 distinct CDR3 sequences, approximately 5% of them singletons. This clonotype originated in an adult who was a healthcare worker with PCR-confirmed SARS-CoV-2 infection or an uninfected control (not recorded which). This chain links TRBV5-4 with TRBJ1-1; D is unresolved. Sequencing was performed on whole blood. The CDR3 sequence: CASSPAPIGTEAFF. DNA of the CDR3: TGTGCCAGCAGCCCCGCTCCGATCGGCACTGAAGCTTTCTTT.